A single sample gave rise to the 21 T cell receptor beta chains below, sequenced in a study of blood T cell repertoires in COVID-19. Assay: immunoSEQ multiplex PCR; the TCRdb copy retains only in-frame clones and omits some. The sample contains 300,000 to 400,000 clones, roughly 89% of which appear only once. What was sequenced was peripheral blood. Every receptor here comes from a woman aged 18-29 years who had recovered from COVID-19.

This sequence joins TRBV4-1 and TRBJ2-1; 8 nucleotides line up with TRBD2. CDR1 is MGHRA and CDR2 is YSYEKL in the germline V gene. The CDR3 runs 14 residues. V was clipped by 4 bases and J by 8 bases; unmatched bases: 7. CDR3 region: CASSRASGRDEQFF. DNA of the CDR3: TGCGCCAGCAGCCGGGCTAGCGGGCGTGATGAGCAGTTCTTC.

This clone was seen a few times. The chain joins TRBV24-1 to TRBJ2-2, with TRBD1 identical over 8 bases. CDR3 length: 16 amino acids. Germline V lookup: CDR1 KGHDR, CDR2 SFDVKD. V dropped 7 bases and J dropped 5; count of bases not matched to a gene: 11. CDR3 bases: TGTGCCACCAGAGGACAGGGTGCGCAATTAACCGGGGAGCTGTTTTTT. It yields the protein CATRGQGAQLTGELFF.

The rearrangement uses TRBV6-5 and TRBJ1-1; D gene ambiguous. CDR3 length: 11 residues. Trimming removed 6 bases from V and 7 bases from J, with 9 bases in between. Germline assignment: CDR1 MNHEY and CDR2 SVGAGI. The DNA for the CDR3 is TGTGCCAGCAGGCGAGCGAATGAAGCTTTCTTT. It codes for CASRRANEAFF.

This clone was found many times. One junction end does not reproduce the germline sequence, and a read error may be involved. The chain uses TRBV18 and TRBJ1-1; D is unclear. Germline V gene lookup returns CDR1 KGHSH and CDR2 LQKENI. The CDR3 totals 14 residues. This CDR3 is CASSPHTENTEAFF. The CDR3 nucleotides read TGTGCCAGCTCCCCACACACAGAGAACACTGAAGCTTTCTTT.

This chain uses TRBV30 with TRBJ1-1, with a possible D match to TRBD1 (5 bases). The CDR3 is 13 amino acids. Germline V gene data show CDR1 as GTSNPN and CDR2 as SVGIG (reference sequence). With 4 bases removed from V and 3 bases from J, the gap between germline ends came to 12 bases. The CDR3 reads CAWNGGGYTEAFF. For the CDR3, the DNA is TGTGCCTGGAACGGGGGGGGATACACTGAAGCTTTCTTT. Based on the CDR3 plus reference TRBV30 and TRBJ1-1, the full variable domain is SQTIHQWPATLVQPVGSPLSLECTVEGTSNPNLYWYRQAAGRGLQLLFYSVGIGQISSEVPQNLSASRPQDRQFILSSKKLLLSDSGFYLCAWNGGGYTEAFFGQGTRLTVV.

The chain couples TRBV9 to TRBJ1-1; D not resolved. The length of the CDR3 is 15 residues. CDR1 and CDR2 from the germline V gene are SGDLS and YYNGEE. V lost 4 bases to trimming and J lost 5 bases, with 18 bases between them. The CDR3 reads CASSLSARGGTEAFF. The CDR3 region has the DNA TGTGCCAGCAGCCTTAGCGCCCGGGGAGGGACTGAAGCTTTCTTT.

CDR3 sequence reads: CASSKGLAGEQYV. The CDR3 DNA follows: TGTGCCAGCAGCAAGGGACTAGCGGGAGAGCAGTACGTC. The rearrangement links TRBV5-8 to TRBJ2-7, with 13 nucleotides matching TRBD2. V lost 4 bases, J lost 7 bases, and 2 bases stayed unmatched. The CDR3 covers 13 residues. CDR1 and CDR2 from the germline V gene are SGHTS and YDEGEE.

The table lists this clone with a few counts. The chain links TRBV10-3 to TRBJ1-5, with a possible D match to TRBD1 (6 bases). This CDR3 is 15 amino acids long. Germline assignment: CDR1 ENHRY and CDR2 SYGVKD. With 0 bases removed from V and 6 bases from J, the gap between germline ends came to 12 bases. This CDR3 is CAISESRGQRQPQHF. The DNA for the CDR3 is TGTGCCATCAGTGAGTCGCGGGGGCAACGTCAGCCCCAGCATTTT.

This clone came up a few times. The genes are TRBV6-5 and TRBJ1-5; D is uncertain. CDR1 is MNHEY, CDR2 SVGAGI, per germline. This CDR3 comprises 15 residues. V lost 5 bases and J lost 3, with 14 bases in between. This CDR3 reads CASSRGTGSNQPQHF. The CDR3, as DNA: TGTGCCAGCAGTCGAGGTACGGGGTCCAATCAGCCCCAGCATTTT.

The chain combines TRBV20-1 with TRBJ2-4; 13 bases map to TRBD2. Germline V gives CDR1 DFQATT, CDR2 SNEGSKA (reference sequence). The CDR3 covers 16 residues. The J segment lost 9 bases and the V segment lost 6 bases, leaving 14 bases of the junction unmatched. CDR3 coding DNA: TGCAGTGCCAGTCGGACTAGCGGGAGTATCGGTAGCATTCAGTACTTC. It codes for CSASRTSGSIGSIQYF.

The CDR3 here is CATRPVSYNEQFF. Here the CDR3 DNA reads TGTGCCACCCGCCCAGTCTCCTACAATGAGCAGTTCTTC. This chain joins TRBV19 and TRBJ2-1; D uncertain. CDR3 length: 13 residues. Trimming took off 10 bases at V and 0 bases at J, with 10 bases between the two ends. CDR1 and CDR2 from the germline V gene are LNHDA and SQIVND (reference sequence).

V gene TRBV11-3 combines with J gene TRBJ2-2; unclear D gene. V was pared by 3 bases and J by 0 bases, with 5 bases between. CDR3 length: 14 amino acids. Germline CDR1 and CDR2: SGHNT and YENEEA. Here the CDR3 DNA reads TGTGCCAGCAGCTTCAGCGCGAACACCGGGGAGCTGTTTTTT. This gives the protein CASSFSANTGELFF.

V and J are TRBV27 and TRBJ1-5, with D tentatively TRBD1 (6 bases). The ends were cut back, 7 bases at V and 0 bases at J, with 16 bases in the middle. CDR3 length equals 16 residues. Germline CDR1 is MNHEY and CDR2 is SMNVEV (reference sequence). The CDR3 region is CASNTGTPYSNQPQHF. For the CDR3, the DNA is TGTGCCAGCAATACCGGGACACCCTATAGCAATCAGCCCCAGCATTTT.

CDR3 region: CASSLVGTGGMNTEAFF. The CDR3 DNA reads as TGTGCCAGCAGCTTAGTAGGGACAGGAGGGATGAACACTGAAGCTTTCTTT. V usage is TRBV11-3 and J usage is TRBJ1-1; 8 nucleotides align to TRBD1. CDR3 length: 17 residues. Germline CDR1 is SGHNT and CDR2 is YENEEA. V shed 1 base, J shed 0 bases, and the junction held 7 bases outside the gene matches.

This chain's CDR3 is CASSPHGGQRKETQYF. CDR3 nucleotide sequence: TGTGCCAGCAGCCCCCACGGCGGGCAGAGGAAGGAGACCCAGTACTTC. The rearrangement joins TRBV3-1 (or the pseudogene TRBV3-2) to TRBJ2-5; D perhaps matches TRBD2 (5 bases). CDR1 is LGHDT and CDR2 is YNNKEL in the germline V gene (reference sequence). Trimming cost V 4 bases and J 5 bases, with 20 bases left between them. CDR3 length: 16 amino acids.

The chain joins TRBV5-1 to TRBJ1-4; D ambiguous. Germline V lookup: CDR1 SGHRS, CDR2 YFSETQ. V was trimmed by 0 bases and J by 7 bases, leaving 10 bases between them. The CDR3 length is 14 residues. CDR3 bases: TGCGCCAGCAGCTTGGGGGAGATCGGTGAAAAACTGTTTTTT. It encodes CASSLGEIGEKLFF.

This chain connects TRBV27 to TRBJ2-1; D call uncertain. This CDR3 is built from 13 residues. Per the germline V gene, CDR1 is MNHEY and CDR2 is SMNVEV (reference sequence). The germline V and J ends were trimmed by 0 bases and 4 bases, with 4 bases remaining between them. In DNA, the CDR3 is TGTGCCAGCAGTTTATCACGGTACAATGAGCAGTTCTTC. It specifies CASSLSRYNEQFF.

The gene calls are TRBV9 and TRBJ2-4; tentative D call: TRBD2 (5 bases). Germline CDR1 reads SGDLS; CDR2 reads YYNGEE. This CDR3 has 15 residues. The V and J ends lost 0 bases and 11 bases respectively, with 18 bases between them. The CDR3, as DNA: TGTGCCAGCAGCGTAGATCCGACGGGGAAGGGCGTTCAGTACTTC. It yields the protein CASSVDPTGKGVQYF. Complete variable domain (other parts from reference TRBV9 and TRBJ2-4): DSGVTQTPKHLITATGQRVTLRCSPRSGDLSVYWYQQSLDQGLQFLIQYYNGEERAKGNILERFSAQQFPDLHSELNLSSLELGDSALYFCASSVDPTGKGVQYFGAGTRLSVL.

The V gene is TRBV21-1, the J gene TRBJ2-7; the D call in the table, TRBD1, was not verified against the DNA. TRBV21-1 represents a pseudogene. This CDR3 contains 18 residues. The CDR3 DNA is TGTGCCAGCAGCAAAGCCCCCCTCAGGGGGCAACCGCCCGGGGAGCAGTACGTC. This gives the protein CASSKAPLRGQPPGEQYV.

The V and J genes are TRBV12-5 and TRBJ1-6; 7 bases align to TRBD1. The CDR3 has 16 residues. Germline V lookup: CDR1 LGHNT, CDR2 FRNRAP. The V gene end was trimmed by 1 base and the J gene end by 7 bases; junction bases not matched to a gene: 7. The CDR3 reads CASGLGSGQRNSPLHF. CDR3 coding DNA: TGTGCTAGTGGTTTGGGATCGGGACAGAGAAATTCACCCCTCCACTTT.

V and J are TRBV14 and TRBJ1-2, with 7 bases aligning to TRBD1. In germline, CDR1 is SGHDN, CDR2 FVKESK. The CDR3 totals 16 residues. With 4 bases clipped from V and 6 bases from J, the junction kept 14 bases outside the gene matches. The CDR3 DNA is TGTGCCAGCAGCCTCGGGGTAACAGGGGTTCGCCATGGCTACACCTTC. Its translation is CASSLGVTGVRHGYTF.